Shown below are 2 T cell receptor beta chains from a single sample sequenced in a study of blood T cell repertoires in COVID-19. Repertoires were generated with immunoSEQ multiplex PCR, while TCRdb's copy carries only in-frame clones and drops some. Of 100,000 to 110,000 clones detected, 70% to 80% appear once; the ten largest clones hold 12%. Sequencing was carried out using peripheral blood. These receptors all come from a woman in her seventies with acute or convalescent COVID-19.

CDR3 sequence (DNA): TGTGCCAGCAGTGGGGGGACTAGCGTGGCAGATACGCAGTATTTT. This sequence encodes CASSGGTSVADTQYF. The chain combines TRBV2 with TRBJ2-3, with 10 bases that match TRBD2. The CDR3 consists of 15 residues. Trimming at V came to 4 bases and at J to 4 bases, leaving 5 bases not matched to a gene. Germline loops: CDR1 SNHLY, CDR2 FYNNEI.

The J gene is TRBJ2-1, the V gene TRBV29-1, with D tentatively TRBD1 (6 bases). The CDR3 consists of 14 residues. Germline CDR1 SQVTM, CDR2 ANQGSEA. Between the trimmed V and J ends, which lost 7 bases and 6 bases, there was a span of 19 bases. The DNA for the CDR3 is TGCAGCGCTGGGCTAGGGGGTCGACGCAATGAGCAGTTCTTC. Translation: CSAGLGGRRNEQFF.